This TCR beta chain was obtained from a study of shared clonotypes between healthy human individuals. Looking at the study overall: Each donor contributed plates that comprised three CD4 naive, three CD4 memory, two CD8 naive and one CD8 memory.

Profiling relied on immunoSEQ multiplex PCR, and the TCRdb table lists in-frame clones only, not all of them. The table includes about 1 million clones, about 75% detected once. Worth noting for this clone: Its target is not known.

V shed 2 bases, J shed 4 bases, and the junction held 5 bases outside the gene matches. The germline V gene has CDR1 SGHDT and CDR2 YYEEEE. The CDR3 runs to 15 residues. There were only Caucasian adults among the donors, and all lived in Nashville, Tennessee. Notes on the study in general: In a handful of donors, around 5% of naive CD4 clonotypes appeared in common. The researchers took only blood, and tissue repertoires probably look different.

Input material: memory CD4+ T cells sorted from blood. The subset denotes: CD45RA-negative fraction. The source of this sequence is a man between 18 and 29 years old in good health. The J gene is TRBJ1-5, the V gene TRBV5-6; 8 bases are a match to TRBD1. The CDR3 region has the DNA TGTGCCAGCAGCTTACGACAGGGGTTGAATCAGCCCCAGCATTTT. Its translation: CASSLRQGLNQPQHF.